This T cell receptor beta chain was obtained from a study of shared clonotypes between healthy human individuals. Study at large: Per donor, CD8 memory used one plate, CD8 naive used two, CD4 memory used three and CD4 naive used three.

CDR1 and CDR2 from the germline V gene are MNHNS and SASEGT. This CDR3 contains 15 residues. V dropped 6 bases and J dropped 0 bases, with 14 bases sitting between them. Original processing notes: Filtering differed, since immunoSEQ gave only junction sequences and no quality scores. Sequenced by immunoSEQ multiplex PCR; TCRdb stores in-frame clones only, minus some. The V and J calls and clone size are taken from that table; D and trimming were inferred from the DNA. The table lists around 1.9 million clones, 93% of them singletons. Study-level points and caveats: Memory subsets generally showed lower estimated richness than naive subsets.

A note on this clone: What it binds is unknown.

Naive CD8 cells, CD45RO-negative and positively selected for CCR7, excluded terminally differentiated effector memory CD45RA+ cells. Adult donors, all healthy and HIV-negative, had no recent acute infections or vaccinations. The J gene is TRBJ2-5, the V gene TRBV6-1; D not resolved. The source of this sequence is a man aged 18 to 30 in good health. Some clones in this sample may be carry-over from other donors' samples. Sequencing input: naive CD8+ T cells from PBMCs. The CDR3 region has the DNA TGTGCCAGCAGGGTAGGTCCTTCTTACCAAGAGACCCAGTACTTC. It translates to CASRVGPSYQETQYF.